The 2 T cell receptor beta chains below all came from one sample that was sequenced in a study of cytomegalovirus exposure and HLA in healthy donors. Here immunoSEQ multiplex PCR was the method, and the copy in TCRdb shows in-frame clones only, minus some. The table has fewer than 250,000 clones, roughly 83% seen once. What was sequenced was PBMCs. The source is a woman between 18 and 29 years old in good health and CMV-seronegative.

This clone was counted at least ten times. The V gene is TRBV19, the J gene TRBJ2-1; unclear D gene. This CDR3 spans 14 amino acids. Trimming shortened V by 7 bases and J by 2 bases, and 12 bases separated the two germline ends. Germline CDR1 reads LNHDA; CDR2 reads SQIVND (reference sequence). CDR3 DNA sequence: TGTGCCAGTAAGTTAACAGTTACCTACAATGAGCAGTTCTTC. The encoded protein is CASKLTVTYNEQFF.

This chain joins TRBV23-1 and TRBJ1-1; D not resolved. TRBV23-1 carries the ORF label, with uncertain function. The V end was cut by 4 bases, the J end by 1 base, with 16 bases between. The CDR3 covers 16 residues. The CDR3 loop is CASSLQKTLKNTEAFF. DNA of the CDR3: TGCGCCAGCAGTCTCCAAAAGACCCTAAAGAACACTGAAGCTTTCTTT.